These 22 T cell receptor beta chains were all obtained from the same sample, sequenced in a study of early T cells in non-severe SARS-CoV-2 infection. A single record per CDR3 protein comes from TCRdb applying MiXCR to the 5' RACE reads. The sample carries some 50,000 distinct CDR3 sequences, over 3.5% recorded once. The source material was whole blood. These receptors came from an adult who was a healthcare worker with PCR-confirmed SARS-CoV-2 infection or an uninfected control (not recorded which).

In this sample, this clonotype turned up a few times. This chain's CDR3 is CASSERMIDGYTF. CDR3 bases: TGTGCCAGCAGTGAAAGGATGATAGATGGCTACACCTTC. The chain is built from TRBV25-1 and TRBJ1-2; D is unclear. CDR1 and CDR2 from the germline V gene are MGHDK and SYGVNS. The V end was cut by 2 bases, the J end by 6 bases, with 10 bases between. This CDR3 region has 13 residues.

This clonotype has ten or more counts. This chain uses TRBV9 with TRBJ2-1, with D maybe TRBD2 (6 bases). Trimming took 0 bases from V and 3 from J, leaving 13 bases between them. The CDR3 sequence is 16 residues long. CDR1 and CDR2 (germline): SGDLS, YYNGEE. The CDR3 protein is CASSVEGGRYYNEQFF. As DNA, the CDR3 is TGTGCCAGCAGCGTAGAGGGAGGCAGGTACTACAATGAGCAGTTCTTC. The full variable domain, its missing parts supplied by reference TRBV9 and TRBJ2-1, is DSGVTQTPKHLITATGQRVTLRCSPRSGDLSVYWYQQSLDQGLQFLIQYYNGEERAKGNILERFSAQQFPDLHSELNLSSLELGDSALYFCASSVEGGRYYNEQFFGPGTRLTVL.

The chain is built from TRBV4-3 and TRBJ1-1, with a weak D call TRBD1 (6 bases). The CDR3 totals 15 residues. Trimming cost V 4 bases and J 10 bases, with 22 bases left between them. Germline CDR1 reads LGHNA; CDR2 reads YSLEER. The CDR3 here is CASSRYVQGTQGAFF. The CDR3 coding sequence is TGCGCCAGCAGCCGATACGTACAGGGTACTCAAGGAGCTTTCTTT.

This clonotype has only a few counts. The gene calls are TRBV4-1 and TRBJ1-4; D call uncertain. Trimming pared 0 bases from V and 3 bases from J, leaving 8 bases between. Germline loops: CDR1 MGHRA, CDR2 YSYEKL. This CDR3 is 15 amino acids long. The CDR3 region has the DNA TGCGCCAGCAGCCAAGACGCGACGGCTAATGAAAAACTGTTTTTT. Its protein product is CASSQDATANEKLFF.

This clonotype showed up many times. The V and J genes are TRBV29-1 and TRBJ2-5, with 8 bases lining up with TRBD2. This CDR3 is built from 15 residues. With V trimmed by 4 bases and J by 5 bases, 12 bases remained unmatched. Germline CDR1 SQVTM, CDR2 ANQGSEA. The DNA for the CDR3 is TGCAGCGTTGGGAGGGGTAGCGGGGATGGTGAGACCCAGTACTTC. Residues: CSVGRGSGDGETQYF. Complete variable domain (other parts from reference TRBV29-1 and TRBJ2-5): SAVISQKPSRDICQRGTSLTIQCQVDSQVTMMFWYRQQPGQSLTLIATANQGSEATYESGFVIDKFPISRPNLTFSTLTVSNMSPEDSSIYLCSVGRGSGDGETQYFGPGTRLLVL.

This clonotype was detected many times. This rearrangement joins TRBV4-2 to TRBJ2-3, with 7 bases aligning to TRBD2. The germline V gene has CDR1 LGHNA and CDR2 YNFKEQ. The junction had 5 bases not matched to a gene; V was cut back by 1 base and J by 4 bases. The CDR3 consists of 15 residues. The CDR3 nucleotides read TGTGCCAGCAGCCAAGGACTAGCTGGTCCAGATACGCAGTATTTT. This translates into CASSQGLAGPDTQYF.

This clonotype has just a few counts. The rearrangement joins TRBV20-1 to TRBJ2-7; D possibly corresponds to TRBD2 (6 bases). Germline V lookup: CDR1 DFQATT, CDR2 SNEGSKA (reference sequence). The CDR3 runs to 15 residues. The ends were cut back, 2 bases at V and 4 bases at J, with 18 bases in the middle. Written as DNA, the CDR3 is TGCAGTGCTAGATATCCGGGCCAGGGACTGTACGAGCAGTACTTC. Translated, it gives CSARYPGQGLYEQYF.

This clonotype appeared a few times. This rearrangement joins TRBV5-1 to TRBJ2-2; D is uncertain. Germline-derived CDR1 and CDR2 are SGHRS and YFSETQ. The CDR3 extends over 13 amino acids. V was trimmed by 2 bases and J by 3 bases, leaving 5 bases between them. The CDR3: CASSFRDTGELFF. The CDR3 nucleotides read TGCGCCAGCAGCTTCAGAGACACCGGGGAGCTGTTTTTT.

This clonotype was observed many times. V usage is TRBV19 and J usage is TRBJ2-3, with 11 bases fitting TRBD2. The CDR3 consists of 15 residues. CDR1 and CDR2 (germline): LNHDA, SQIVND (reference sequence). J was trimmed by 3 bases and V by 10 bases; bases with no gene match: 9. The CDR3 coding sequence is TGTGCCACACGAGAACGACTAGCGGGGACAGATACGCAGTATTTT. It encodes CATRERLAGTDTQYF.

This clonotype was observed many times. The chain combines TRBV18 with TRBJ2-5; TRBD1 matches at 7 bases. Looked up from germline, CDR1 is KGHSH and CDR2 is LQKENI. The CDR3 runs to 13 residues. V gave up 3 bases and J gave up 5 bases; unmatched junction bases: 3. In nucleotides, the CDR3 is TGTGCCAGCTCACCGGGGACAGCTGAGACCCAGTACTTC. Amino acids: CASSPGTAETQYF.

In this sample, this clonotype turned up many times. The chain recombines TRBV11-2 with TRBJ2-1; tentative D call: TRBD2 (5 bases). Trimming shortened V by 5 bases and J by 5 bases, and 13 bases separated the two germline ends. The CDR3 extends over 14 amino acids. Per the germline V gene, CDR1 is SGHAT and CDR2 is FQNNGV. The CDR3 region has the DNA TGTGCCAGCAGCCACCCGGGGTGGGACAATGAGCAGTTCTTC. This sequence encodes CASSHPGWDNEQFF.

In its sample, this clonotype was seen many times. The genes are TRBV2 and TRBJ2-1; D may be TRBD2 (6 bases). Germline V gene lookup returns CDR1 SNHLY and CDR2 FYNNEI. Trimming left V 6 bases short and J 2 bases short, with 14 bases between. The CDR3 length is 15 residues. DNA of the CDR3: TGTGCCAGCAGGGCTAGCGATGGAACCTACAATGAGCAGTTCTTC. Translated, it gives CASRASDGTYNEQFF.

V gene TRBV20-1 combines with J gene TRBJ2-5, with D perhaps matching TRBD1 (7 bases). V lost 0 bases to trimming and J lost 1 base, with 9 bases between them. The germline CDR1 and CDR2 sequences are DFQATT and SNEGSKA (reference sequence). This CDR3 has 14 amino acids. CDR3 in DNA: TGCAGTGCTAGAGATCAGGGGGGCCAAGAGACCCAGTACTTC. It translates to CSARDQGGQETQYF.

Ten or more counts support this clonotype. The chain is built from TRBV30 and TRBJ2-6; 10 bases agree with TRBD1. The ends lost 2 bases at V and 0 bases at J; junction bases unmatched: 4. Germline lookup yields CDR1 GTSNPN and CDR2 SVGIG (reference sequence). The CDR3 is made up of 17 amino acids. The CDR3 DNA reads TGTGCCTGGAGTCGGGACAGGGGAAGCTCTGGGGCCAACGTCCTGACTTTC. This gives the protein CAWSRDRGSSGANVLTF. The full variable domain, rest sourced from reference TRBV30 and TRBJ2-6, is SQTIHQWPATLVQPVGSPLSLECTVEGTSNPNLYWYRQAAGRGLQLLFYSVGIGQISSEVPQNLSASRPQDRQFILSSKKLLLSDSGFYLCAWSRDRGSSGANVLTFGAGSRLTVL.

Ten or more counts support this clonotype. The V gene is TRBV24-1, the J gene TRBJ2-3; the D gene could be TRBD1 or TRBD2 (5 bases each). Germline V gene sequence: CDR1 KGHDR, CDR2 SFDVKD. This CDR3 contains 15 residues. Trimming cost V 0 bases and J 0 bases, with 6 bases left between them. In nucleotides, the CDR3 is TGTGCCACCAGTGATTTGCGGGACAGCACAGATACGCAGTATTTT. Protein sequence: CATSDLRDSTDTQYF.

This chain joins TRBV7-8 and TRBJ2-3; D perhaps matches TRBD1 (6 bases). V was cut by 5 bases and J by 11 bases, with 17 bases left in between. CDR3 length: 13 residues. The germline gives CDR1 SGHVS, CDR2 FQNEAQ. CDR3 residues: CASSTQQGSGQYF. CDR3 nucleotide sequence: TGTGCCAGCAGCACACAACAGGGTAGTGGGCAGTATTTT.

This clonotype was recorded at least ten times. The rearrangement joins TRBV7-9 to TRBJ2-5, with 7 bases aligning to TRBD1. V shed 5 bases, J shed 4 bases, and the junction held 10 bases outside the gene matches. CDR1 is SEHNR and CDR2 is FQNEAQ in the germline V gene (reference sequence). The CDR3 is 15 amino acids. CDR3: CASSHRGRGPETQYF. The CDR3 DNA follows: TGTGCCAGCAGCCACAGGGGTAGGGGGCCAGAGACCCAGTACTTC.

This clonotype occurred many times. The V and J genes are TRBV29-1 and TRBJ1-4; D is unclear. V shed 4 bases and J shed 7 bases, with 10 bases lying between them. Germline CDR1 and CDR2: SQVTM and ANQGSEA. This CDR3 has 12 residues. The CDR3 region is CSVGSSVEKLFF. The DNA of the CDR3 is TGCAGCGTTGGTTCCTCCGTTGAAAAACTGTTTTTT.

This clonotype has only a few counts. This chain joins TRBV20-1 and TRBJ2-7; maybe TRBD2 (5 bases). V was pared by 0 bases and J by 6 bases, with 15 bases between. The germline V gene has CDR1 DFQATT and CDR2 SNEGSKA (reference sequence). The CDR3 runs 14 residues. The CDR3 DNA follows: TGCAGTGCTAGAGATCTAGCAGGCGTCGTCGAGCAGTACTTC. It encodes CSARDLAGVVEQYF.

This clonotype was counted ten times or more. V is TRBV9 and J is TRBJ1-4, with 7 bases that match TRBD1. CDR3 length: 15 residues. Germline V CDR1 and CDR2: SGDLS, YYNGEE. Germline trimming cut 3 bases from V and 7 bases from J; bases unmatched to any gene: 9. The CDR3 nucleotides are TGTGCCAGCAGCGGAACAGGGGTGGGCGGTGAAAAACTGTTTTTT. Translated: CASSGTGVGGEKLFF. Based on the CDR3 plus reference TRBV9 and TRBJ1-4, the full variable domain is DSGVTQTPKHLITATGQRVTLRCSPRSGDLSVYWYQQSLDQGLQFLIQYYNGEERAKGNILERFSAQQFPDLHSELNLSSLELGDSALYFCASSGTGVGGEKLFFGSGTQLSVL.

This clonotype has a count of ten or more. The rearrangement uses TRBV24-1 and TRBJ2-2, with D unresolved. V gave up 0 bases and J gave up 3 bases, with 1 base separating them. This CDR3 region has 13 residues. The germline V gene encodes CDR1 KGHDR and CDR2 SFDVKD. CDR3 nucleotides: TGTGCCACCAGTGATTTGTACACCGGGGAGCTGTTTTTT. This sequence encodes CATSDLYTGELFF.

The chain couples TRBV3-1 to TRBJ2-2, with no clear D. V was clipped by 0 bases and J by 6 bases, with 8 bases between them. The germline V gene has CDR1 LGHDT and CDR2 YNNKEL (reference sequence). CDR3 length: 14 residues. The CDR3 region has the DNA TGTGCCAGCAGCCAAGATCCGAGCTCCGGGGAGCTGTTTTTT. Its protein is CASSQDPSSGELFF.